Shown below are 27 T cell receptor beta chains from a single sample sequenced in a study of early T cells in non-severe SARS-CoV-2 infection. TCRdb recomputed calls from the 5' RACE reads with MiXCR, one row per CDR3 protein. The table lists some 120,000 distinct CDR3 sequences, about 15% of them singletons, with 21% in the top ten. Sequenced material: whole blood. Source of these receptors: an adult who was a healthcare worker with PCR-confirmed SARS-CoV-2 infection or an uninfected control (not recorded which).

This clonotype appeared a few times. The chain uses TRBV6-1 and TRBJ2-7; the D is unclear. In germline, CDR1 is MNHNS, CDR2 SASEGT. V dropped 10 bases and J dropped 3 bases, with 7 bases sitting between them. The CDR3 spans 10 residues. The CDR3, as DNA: TGTGCCACCGGCCACTACGAGCAGTACTTC. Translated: CATGHYEQYF.

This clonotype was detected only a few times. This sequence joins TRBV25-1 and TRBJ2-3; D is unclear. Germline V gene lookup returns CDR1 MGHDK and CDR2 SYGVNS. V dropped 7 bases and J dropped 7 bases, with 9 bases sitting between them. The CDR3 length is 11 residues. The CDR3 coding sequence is TGTGCCAGCACCGCGCTAAATACGCAGTATTTT. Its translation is CASTALNTQYF.

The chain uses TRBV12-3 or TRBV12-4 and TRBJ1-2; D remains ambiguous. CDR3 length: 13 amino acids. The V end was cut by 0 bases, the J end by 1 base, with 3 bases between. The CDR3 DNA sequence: TGTGCCAGCAGTTTAGCCGTTAACTATGGCTACACCTTC. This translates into CASSLAVNYGYTF.

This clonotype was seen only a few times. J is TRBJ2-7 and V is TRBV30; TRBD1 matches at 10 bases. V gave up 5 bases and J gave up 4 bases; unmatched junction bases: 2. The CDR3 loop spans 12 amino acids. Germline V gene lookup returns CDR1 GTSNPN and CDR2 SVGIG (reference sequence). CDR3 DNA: TGTGCCTGGGACAGGGGGCTGTACGAGCAGTACTTC. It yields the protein CAWDRGLYEQYF.

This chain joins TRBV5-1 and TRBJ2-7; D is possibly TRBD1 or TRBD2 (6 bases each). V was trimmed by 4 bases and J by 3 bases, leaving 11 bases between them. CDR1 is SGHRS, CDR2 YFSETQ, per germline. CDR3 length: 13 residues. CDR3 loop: CASSTEGGYEQYF. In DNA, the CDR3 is TGCGCCAGCAGCACCGAGGGGGGCTACGAGCAGTACTTC.

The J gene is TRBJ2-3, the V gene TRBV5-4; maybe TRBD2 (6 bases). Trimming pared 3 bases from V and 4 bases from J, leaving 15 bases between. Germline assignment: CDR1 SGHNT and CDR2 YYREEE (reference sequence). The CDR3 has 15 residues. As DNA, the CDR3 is TGTGCCAGCAGCTGGGGAGGTAATTCGGCAGATACGCAGTATTTT. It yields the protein CASSWGGNSADTQYF.

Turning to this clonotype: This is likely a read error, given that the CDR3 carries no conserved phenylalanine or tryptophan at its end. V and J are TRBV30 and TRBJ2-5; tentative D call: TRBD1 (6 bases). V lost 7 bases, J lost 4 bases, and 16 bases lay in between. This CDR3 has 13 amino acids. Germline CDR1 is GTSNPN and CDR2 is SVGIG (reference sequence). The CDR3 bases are TGTGCCTCCAGCAGGGGTCTAACAGAGACCCAGTACTCC. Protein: CASSRGLTETQYS.

The CDR3 DNA sequence: TGTGCCAGCAGCCCTGACAGCGCCTACGAGCAGTACTTC. This encodes CASSPDSAYEQYF. The chain couples TRBV7-9 to TRBJ2-7; the D gene is possibly TRBD1 (5 bases). Looked up from germline, CDR1 is SEHNR and CDR2 is FQNEAQ (reference sequence). The germline V and J ends were trimmed by 5 bases and 2 bases, with 10 bases remaining between them. The CDR3 is made up of 13 amino acids. The whole variable domain, remainder taken from reference TRBV7-9 and TRBJ2-7, is DTGVSQNPRHKITKRGQNVTFRCDPISEHNRLYWYRQTLGQGPEFLTYFQNEAQLEKSRLLSDRFSAERPKGSFSTLEIQRTEQGDSAMYLCASSPDSAYEQYFGPGTRLTVT.

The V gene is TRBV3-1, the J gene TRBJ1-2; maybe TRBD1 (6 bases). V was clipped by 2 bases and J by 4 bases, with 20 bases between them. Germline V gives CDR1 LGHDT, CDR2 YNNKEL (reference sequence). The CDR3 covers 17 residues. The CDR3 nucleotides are TGTGCCAGCAGCCAAACCGCCCTTCTACAGGGTAGCTATGGCTACACCTTC. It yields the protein CASSQTALLQGSYGYTF.

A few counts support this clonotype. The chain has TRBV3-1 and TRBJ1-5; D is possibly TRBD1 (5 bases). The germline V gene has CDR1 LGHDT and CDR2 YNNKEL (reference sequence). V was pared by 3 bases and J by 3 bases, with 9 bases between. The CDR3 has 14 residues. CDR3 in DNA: TGTGCCAGCAGCCATGGGGACCTCAATCAGCCCCAGCATTTT. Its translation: CASSHGDLNQPQHF.

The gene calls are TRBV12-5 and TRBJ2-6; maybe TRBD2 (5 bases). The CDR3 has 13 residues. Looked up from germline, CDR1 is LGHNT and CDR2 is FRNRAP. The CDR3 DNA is TGTGTTCTGGGCGGGTCTGGGGCCAACGTCCTGACTTTC. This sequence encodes CVLGGSGANVLTF.

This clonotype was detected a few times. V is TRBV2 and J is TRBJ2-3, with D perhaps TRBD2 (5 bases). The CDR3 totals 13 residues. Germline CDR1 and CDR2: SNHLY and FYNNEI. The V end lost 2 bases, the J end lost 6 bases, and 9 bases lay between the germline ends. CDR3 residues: CASSETRGDTQYF. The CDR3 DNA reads TGTGCCAGCAGTGAAACTAGAGGGGATACGCAGTATTTT.

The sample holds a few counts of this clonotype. This chain's CDR3 is CASSFSGTYEQYF. CDR3 sequence (DNA): TGTGCCAGCAGCTTTTCCGGGACCTACGAGCAGTACTTC. V gene TRBV7-8 combines with J gene TRBJ2-7, with D possibly TRBD2 on 5 matching bases. This CDR3 has 13 amino acids. Germline V lookup: CDR1 SGHVS, CDR2 FQNEAQ. V lost 3 bases and J 2 bases, leaving 8 bases between the germline ends.

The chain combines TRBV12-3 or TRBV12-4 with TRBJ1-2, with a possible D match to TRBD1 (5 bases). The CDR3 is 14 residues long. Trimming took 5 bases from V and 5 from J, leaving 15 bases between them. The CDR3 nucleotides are TGTGCCAGCAGTCCGGGACTCCAATTATATGGCTACACCTTC. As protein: CASSPGLQLYGYTF.

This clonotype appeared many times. The CDR3 coding sequence is TGTGCCATCAGTGAGACCGGGACTCTGGTTACAGATACGCAGTATTTT. This sequence encodes CAISETGTLVTDTQYF. This chain connects TRBV10-3 to TRBJ2-3, with D maybe TRBD2 (6 bases). V gave up 2 bases and J gave up 3 bases, with 15 bases separating them. The CDR3 is 16 residues long. CDR1 ENHRY and CDR2 SYGVKD come from the germline V gene.

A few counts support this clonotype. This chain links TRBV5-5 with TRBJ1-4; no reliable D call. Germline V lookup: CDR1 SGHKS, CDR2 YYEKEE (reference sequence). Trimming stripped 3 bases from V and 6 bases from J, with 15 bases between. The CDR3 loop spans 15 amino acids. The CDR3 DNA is TGTGCCAGCAGCTACTTAAGGGATACAGATGAAAAACTGTTTTTT. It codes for CASSYLRDTDEKLFF.

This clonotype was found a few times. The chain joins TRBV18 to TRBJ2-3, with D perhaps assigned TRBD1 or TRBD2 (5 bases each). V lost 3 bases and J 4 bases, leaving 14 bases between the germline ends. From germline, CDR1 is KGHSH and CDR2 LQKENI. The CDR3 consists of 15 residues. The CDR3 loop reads CASSPRGVGADTQYF. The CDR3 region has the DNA TGTGCCAGCTCACCGCGAGGGGTCGGGGCAGATACGCAGTATTTT.

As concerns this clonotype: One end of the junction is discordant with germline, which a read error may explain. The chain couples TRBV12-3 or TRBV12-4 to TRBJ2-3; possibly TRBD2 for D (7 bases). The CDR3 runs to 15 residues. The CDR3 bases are TGTGCCAGCAGCCCCTTTGGGGGGGGCACGGATACGCAGTATTTT. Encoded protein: CASSPFGGGTDTQYF.

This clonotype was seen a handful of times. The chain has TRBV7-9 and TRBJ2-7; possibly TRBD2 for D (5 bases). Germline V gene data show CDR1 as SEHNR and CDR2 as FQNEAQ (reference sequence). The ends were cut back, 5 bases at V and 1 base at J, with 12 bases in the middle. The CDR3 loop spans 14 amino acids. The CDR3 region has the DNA TGTGCCAGCAGCCTATCGGACTGGTCCTACGAGCAGTACTTC. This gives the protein CASSLSDWSYEQYF.

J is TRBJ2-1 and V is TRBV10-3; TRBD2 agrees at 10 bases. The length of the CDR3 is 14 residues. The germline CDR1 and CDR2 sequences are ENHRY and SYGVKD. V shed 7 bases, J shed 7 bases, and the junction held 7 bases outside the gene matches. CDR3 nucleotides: TGTGCCATCAAAGCGGGGGGGCCAAGAAATGAGCAGTTCTTC. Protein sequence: CAIKAGGPRNEQFF.

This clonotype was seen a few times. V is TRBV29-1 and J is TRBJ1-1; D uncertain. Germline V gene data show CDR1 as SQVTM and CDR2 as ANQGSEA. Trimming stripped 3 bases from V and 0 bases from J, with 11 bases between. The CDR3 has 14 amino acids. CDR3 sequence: CSVDGPAMNTEAFF. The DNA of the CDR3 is TGCAGCGTTGACGGGCCGGCCATGAACACTGAAGCTTTCTTT. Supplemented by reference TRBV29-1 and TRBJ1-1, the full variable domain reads SAVISQKPSRDICQRGTSLTIQCQVDSQVTMMFWYRQQPGQSLTLIATANQGSEATYESGFVIDKFPISRPNLTFSTLTVSNMSPEDSSIYLCSVDGPAMNTEAFFGQGTRLTVV.

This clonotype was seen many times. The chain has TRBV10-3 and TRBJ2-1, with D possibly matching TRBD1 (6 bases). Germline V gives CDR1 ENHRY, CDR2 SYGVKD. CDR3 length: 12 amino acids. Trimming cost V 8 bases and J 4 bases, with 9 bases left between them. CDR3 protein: CAISDSYNEQFF. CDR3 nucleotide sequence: TGTGCCATCTCGGACAGTTACAATGAGCAGTTCTTC.

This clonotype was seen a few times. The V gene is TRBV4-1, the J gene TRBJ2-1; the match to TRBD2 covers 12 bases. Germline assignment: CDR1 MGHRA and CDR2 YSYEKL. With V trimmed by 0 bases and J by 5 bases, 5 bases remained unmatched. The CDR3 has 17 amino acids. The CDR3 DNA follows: TGCGCCAGCAGCCAAGACAGCACTAGCGGGGGGCACAATGAGCAGTTCTTC. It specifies CASSQDSTSGGHNEQFF.

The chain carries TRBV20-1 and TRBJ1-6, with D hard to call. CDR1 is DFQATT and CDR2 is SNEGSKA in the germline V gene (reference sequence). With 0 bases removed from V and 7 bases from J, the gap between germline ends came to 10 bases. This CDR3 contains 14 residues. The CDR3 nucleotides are TGCAGTGCTAGAGATAGGGCAGCCAATTCACCCCTCCACTTT. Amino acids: CSARDRAANSPLHF.

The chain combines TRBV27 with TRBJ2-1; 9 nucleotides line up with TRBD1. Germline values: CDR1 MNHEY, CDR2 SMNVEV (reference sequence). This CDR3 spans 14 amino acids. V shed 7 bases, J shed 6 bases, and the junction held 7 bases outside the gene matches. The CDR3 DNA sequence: TGTGCCAGCACTGACAGGGGGACCCTCAATGAGCAGTTCTTC. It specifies CASTDRGTLNEQFF.

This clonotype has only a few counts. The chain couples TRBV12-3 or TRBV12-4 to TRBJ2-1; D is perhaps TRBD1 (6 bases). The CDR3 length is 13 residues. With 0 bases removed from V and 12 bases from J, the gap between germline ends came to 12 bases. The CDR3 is CASSLADSHGQFF. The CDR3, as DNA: TGTGCCAGCAGTTTAGCGGACAGCCATGGGCAGTTCTTC.

The chain's CDR3 is CASSSTTQRVETQYF. The CDR3 DNA sequence: TGTGCCAGTTCGTCAACGACCCAGAGGGTGGAGACCCAGTACTTC. The chain combines TRBV6-1 with TRBJ2-5; tentatively, D is TRBD2 (5 bases). Trimming removed 9 bases at V and 5 bases at J, with 22 bases between. The CDR3 has 15 residues. The germline gives CDR1 MNHNS, CDR2 SASEGT.